This T cell receptor (beta chain) was documented in a study of identical twins' blood T cells. V was clipped by 1 base and J by 14 bases; unmatched bases: 2. Germline loops: CDR1 MNHEY, CDR2 SVGAGI. The CDR3 is made up of 12 amino acids. Via MiXCR, TCRdb re-called the 5' RACE reads, giving one row per CDR3 protein. Among 400,000 or so distinct CDR3 sequences, 25% to 35% were seen once, and the ten largest hold roughly 6.1%. Input material: PBMCs. The sequence came from a woman aged 18 to 55 in good health. This chain links TRBV6-5 with TRBJ1-6; 7 bases align to TRBD1. The CDR3 is CASSYFQGALHF. The CDR3 nucleotides are TGTGCCAGCAGTTACTTCCAGGGGGCCCTCCACTTT.